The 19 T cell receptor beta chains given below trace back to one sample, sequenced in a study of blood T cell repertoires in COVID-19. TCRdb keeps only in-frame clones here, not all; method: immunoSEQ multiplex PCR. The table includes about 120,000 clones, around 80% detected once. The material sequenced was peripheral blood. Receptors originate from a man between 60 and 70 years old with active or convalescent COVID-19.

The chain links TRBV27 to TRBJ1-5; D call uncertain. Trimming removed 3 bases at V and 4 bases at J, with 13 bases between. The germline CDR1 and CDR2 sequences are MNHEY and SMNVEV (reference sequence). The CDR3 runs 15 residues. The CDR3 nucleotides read TGTGCCAGCAGTTTCGTATCCAACCGGAATCAGCCCCAGCATTTT. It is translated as CASSFVSNRNQPQHF.

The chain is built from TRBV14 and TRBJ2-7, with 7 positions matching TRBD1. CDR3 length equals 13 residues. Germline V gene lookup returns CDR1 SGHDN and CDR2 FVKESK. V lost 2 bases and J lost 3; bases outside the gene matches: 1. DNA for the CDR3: TGTGCCAGCAGCCAAAACAGGGGCTACGAGCAGTACTTC. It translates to CASSQNRGYEQYF. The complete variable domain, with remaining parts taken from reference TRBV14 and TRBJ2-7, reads EAGVTQFPSHSVIEKGQTVTLRCDPISGHDNLYWYRRVMGKEIKFLLHFVKESKQDESGMPNNRFLAERTGGTYSTLKVQPAELEDSGVYFCASSQNRGYEQYFGPGTRLTVT.

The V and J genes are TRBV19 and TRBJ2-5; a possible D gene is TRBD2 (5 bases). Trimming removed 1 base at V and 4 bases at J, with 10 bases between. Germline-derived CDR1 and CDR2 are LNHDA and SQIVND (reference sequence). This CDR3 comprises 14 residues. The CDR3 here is CASSIGRSGETQYF. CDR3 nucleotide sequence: TGTGCCAGTAGTATAGGAAGGAGCGGAGAGACCCAGTACTTC.

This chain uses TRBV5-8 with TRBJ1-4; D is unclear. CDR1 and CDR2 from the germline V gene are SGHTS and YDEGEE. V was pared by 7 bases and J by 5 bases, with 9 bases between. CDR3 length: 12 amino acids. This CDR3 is CASPAPNEKLFF. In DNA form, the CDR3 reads TGTGCCAGCCCCGCGCCCAATGAAAAACTGTTTTTT.

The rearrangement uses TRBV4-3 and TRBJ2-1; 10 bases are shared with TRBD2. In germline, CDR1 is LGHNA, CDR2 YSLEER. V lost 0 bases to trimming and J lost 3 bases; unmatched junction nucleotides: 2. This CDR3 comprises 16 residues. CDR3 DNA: TGCGCCAGCAGCCAAGACGGACTAGCGGACTACAATGAGCAGTTCTTC. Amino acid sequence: CASSQDGLADYNEQFF.

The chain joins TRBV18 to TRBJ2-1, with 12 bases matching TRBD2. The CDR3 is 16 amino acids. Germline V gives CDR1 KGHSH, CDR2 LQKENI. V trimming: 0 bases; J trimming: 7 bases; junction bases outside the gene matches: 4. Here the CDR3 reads CASSPPGLAGLNEQFF. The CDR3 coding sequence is TGTGCCAGCTCACCACCGGGACTAGCGGGCCTGAATGAGCAGTTCTTC.

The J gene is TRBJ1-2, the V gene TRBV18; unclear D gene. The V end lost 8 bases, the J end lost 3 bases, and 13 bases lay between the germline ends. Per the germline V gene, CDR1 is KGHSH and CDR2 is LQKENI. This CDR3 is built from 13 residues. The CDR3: CASGEGSYYGYTF. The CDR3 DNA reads TGTGCCAGCGGAGAAGGAAGCTACTATGGCTACACCTTC.

The DNA for the CDR3 is TGTGCCATCAGTGACCGGGGGGGTCCCAACGGCTACACCTTC. It codes for CAISDRGGPNGYTF. The genes are TRBV10-3 and TRBJ1-2; D might be TRBD1 (5 bases). Germline V lookup: CDR1 ENHRY, CDR2 SYGVKD. The ends were cut back, 3 bases at V and 8 bases at J, with 16 bases in the middle. CDR3 length equals 14 residues.

CDR3 in DNA: TGTGCCAGCAGTTACGGCGGGGTGAACTACGAGCAGTACTTC. As protein: CASSYGGVNYEQYF. The chain couples TRBV6-5 to TRBJ2-7; D is perhaps TRBD2 (6 bases). Trimming removed 2 bases at V and 3 bases at J, with 11 bases between. Germline V gene lookup returns CDR1 MNHEY and CDR2 SVGAGI. The CDR3 has 14 residues.

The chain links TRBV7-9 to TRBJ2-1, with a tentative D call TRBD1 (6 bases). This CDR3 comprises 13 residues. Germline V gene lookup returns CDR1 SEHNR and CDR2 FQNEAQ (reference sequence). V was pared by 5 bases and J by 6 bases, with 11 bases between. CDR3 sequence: CASSTKGVNEQFF. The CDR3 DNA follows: TGTGCCAGCAGCACTAAGGGGGTCAATGAGCAGTTCTTC.

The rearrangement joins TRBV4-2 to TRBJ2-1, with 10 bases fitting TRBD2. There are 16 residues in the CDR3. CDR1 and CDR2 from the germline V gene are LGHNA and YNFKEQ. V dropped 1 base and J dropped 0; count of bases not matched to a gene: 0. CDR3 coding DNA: TGTGCCAGCAGCCAAGGGACTAGCGGCTCCTACAATGAGCAGTTCTTC. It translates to CASSQGTSGSYNEQFF.

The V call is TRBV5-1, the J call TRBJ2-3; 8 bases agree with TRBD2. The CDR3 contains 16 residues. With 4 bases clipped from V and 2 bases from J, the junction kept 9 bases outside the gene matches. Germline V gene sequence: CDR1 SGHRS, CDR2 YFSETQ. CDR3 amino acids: CASSPRASGYTDTQYF. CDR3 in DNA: TGCGCCAGCAGCCCGCGGGCTAGCGGGTACACAGATACGCAGTATTTT.

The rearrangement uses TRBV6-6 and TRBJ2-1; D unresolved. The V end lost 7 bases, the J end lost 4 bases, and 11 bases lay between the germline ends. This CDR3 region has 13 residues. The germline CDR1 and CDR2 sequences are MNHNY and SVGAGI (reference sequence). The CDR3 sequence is CASTSVLYNEQFF. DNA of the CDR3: TGTGCCAGCACCTCGGTCCTTTACAATGAGCAGTTCTTC.

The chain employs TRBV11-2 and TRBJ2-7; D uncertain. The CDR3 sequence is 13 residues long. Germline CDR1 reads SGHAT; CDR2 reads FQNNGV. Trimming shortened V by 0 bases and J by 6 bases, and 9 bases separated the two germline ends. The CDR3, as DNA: TGTGCCAGCAGCTTAGAAAGAACGGGCGAGCAGTACTTC. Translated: CASSLERTGEQYF.

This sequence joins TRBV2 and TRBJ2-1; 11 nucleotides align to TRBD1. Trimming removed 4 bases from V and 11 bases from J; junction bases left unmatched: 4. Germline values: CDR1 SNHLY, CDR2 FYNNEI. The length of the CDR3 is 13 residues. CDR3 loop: CASSGGQGAKQFF. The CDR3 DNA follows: TGTGCCAGCAGTGGCGGACAGGGGGCTAAGCAGTTCTTC.

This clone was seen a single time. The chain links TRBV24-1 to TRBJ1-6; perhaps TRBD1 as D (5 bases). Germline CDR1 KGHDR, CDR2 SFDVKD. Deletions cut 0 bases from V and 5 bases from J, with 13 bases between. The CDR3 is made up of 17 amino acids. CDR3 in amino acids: CATSDLSPGLNNSPLHF. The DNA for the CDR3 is TGTGCCACCAGTGATTTGTCGCCGGGACTGAATAATTCACCCCTCCACTTT.

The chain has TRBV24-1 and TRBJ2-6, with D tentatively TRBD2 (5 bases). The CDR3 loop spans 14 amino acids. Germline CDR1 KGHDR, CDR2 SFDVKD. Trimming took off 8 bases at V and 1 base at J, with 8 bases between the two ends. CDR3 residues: CATNSGSGANVLTF. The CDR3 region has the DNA TGTGCCACCAATTCGGGGTCTGGGGCCAACGTCCTGACTTTC.

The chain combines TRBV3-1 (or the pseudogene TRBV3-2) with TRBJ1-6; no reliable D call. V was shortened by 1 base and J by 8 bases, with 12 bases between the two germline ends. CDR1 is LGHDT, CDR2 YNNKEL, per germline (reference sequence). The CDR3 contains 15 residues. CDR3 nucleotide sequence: TGTGCCAGCAGCCAAGGAACTATATCCGATTCACCCCTCCACTTT. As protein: CASSQGTISDSPLHF.

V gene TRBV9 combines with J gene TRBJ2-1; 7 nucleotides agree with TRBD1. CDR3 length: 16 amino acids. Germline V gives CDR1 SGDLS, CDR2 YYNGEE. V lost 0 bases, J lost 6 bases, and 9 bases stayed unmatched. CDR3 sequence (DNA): TGTGCCAGCAGCGTAGAAGGGACAGATGGAGGCAATGAGCAGTTCTTC. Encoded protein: CASSVEGTDGGNEQFF.